This entry describes one T cell receptor (beta chain). Its specificity is not known. The germline CDR1 and CDR2 sequences are SGHDN and FVKESK. The CDR3 extends over 14 amino acids. The junction had 3 bases not matched to a gene; V was cut back by 0 bases and J by 8 bases. Time point defined: blood 4 weeks post-SBRT, at nephrectomy. Treatment: 15 Gy SBRT to primary tumor, nephrectomy 4 weeks later. Nephrectomy followed 15 Gy stereotactic body radiation by 4 weeks. Radiation-treated patients gave blood at baseline, week 2 and week 4. These data originate in a study of radiation and T cells in renal cell carcinoma. Libraries were prepared by immunoSEQ multiplex PCR; TCRdb keeps only in-frame clonotypes and omits some of them. The sample lists roughly 160,000 clones, roughly nine tenths seen once, with 10% to 12% in the top ten. Study observations and caveats: From baseline, blood top tumor clonotypes peaked at 2 weeks post-radiation. Without pretreatment biopsies, baseline tumor clonotype presence was undetermined.

Sequenced here: blood, sampled from a patient whose treatment included radiotherapy and nephrectomy. The chain carries TRBV14 and TRBJ1-4; 7 positions match TRBD1. This clonotype was sampled from a woman in her 50s with renal cell carcinoma. CDR3 nucleotide sequence: TGTGCCAGCAGCCAAGAACAGGGGTACGAAAAACTGTTTTTT. Its protein is CASSQEQGYEKLFF.